These 5 T cell receptor beta chains originate from one sample sequenced in a study of blood T cell repertoires in COVID-19. The assay was immunoSEQ multiplex PCR, and TCRdb's table has in-frame clones only and misses some. The data contain 260,000 or so clones, around 90% of them seen just once; the ten biggest clones take up about 8.5%. Sample: peripheral blood. These TCRs come from a man younger than 35 with active or convalescent COVID-19.

The chain joins TRBV4-1 to TRBJ1-1, with a possible D match to TRBD1 (5 bases). Germline V gene sequence: CDR1 MGHRA, CDR2 YSYEKL. There are 14 residues in the CDR3. The ends were cut back, 6 bases at V and 2 bases at J, with 13 bases in the middle. The CDR3 DNA is TGCGCCAGCAGTTACGGGCAGGGTAACACTGAAGCTTTCTTT. This sequence encodes CASSYGQGNTEAFF.

The sample holds one count of this clone. Other DNA sequences within the sample encode an identical CDR3. The CDR3 coding sequence is TGTGCCAGCAGCCTAGGTAGCGGGGGGGCGTACGAGCAGTACTTC. Encoded protein: CASSLGSGGAYEQYF. The rearrangement uses TRBV11-2 and TRBJ2-7, with 11 positions matching TRBD2. The junction had 7 bases not matched to a gene; V was cut back by 5 bases and J by 4 bases. This CDR3 contains 15 residues. From germline, CDR1 is SGHAT and CDR2 FQNNGV.

This chain connects TRBV25-1 to TRBJ2-3; maybe TRBD1 (6 bases). This CDR3 is built from 15 residues. V was clipped by 4 bases and J by 1 base, with 12 bases between them. The germline gives CDR1 MGHDK, CDR2 SYGVNS. DNA for the CDR3: TGTGCCAGCAGTGGCAACAGGGCTGGCACAGATACGCAGTATTTT. Protein product: CASSGNRAGTDTQYF.

The chain couples TRBV6-2 or TRBV6-3 to TRBJ2-5; 10 bases agree with TRBD2. Germline values: CDR1 MNHEY, CDR2 SVGEGT. V lost 3 bases and J lost 0; bases outside the gene matches: 10. The CDR3 totals 18 residues. The CDR3: CASSYGLAGAKYQETQYF. CDR3 DNA: TGTGCCAGCAGTTATGGGCTAGCGGGGGCCAAGTACCAAGAGACCCAGTACTTC.

The chain uses TRBV6-5 and TRBJ1-2; D ambiguous. Germline CDR1 is MNHEY and CDR2 is SVGAGI. V lost 5 bases and J lost 5, with 12 bases in between. The CDR3 consists of 13 residues. CDR3 in DNA: TGTGCCAGCAGTCATCAAGATACTTATGGCTACACCTTC. Protein sequence: CASSHQDTYGYTF.